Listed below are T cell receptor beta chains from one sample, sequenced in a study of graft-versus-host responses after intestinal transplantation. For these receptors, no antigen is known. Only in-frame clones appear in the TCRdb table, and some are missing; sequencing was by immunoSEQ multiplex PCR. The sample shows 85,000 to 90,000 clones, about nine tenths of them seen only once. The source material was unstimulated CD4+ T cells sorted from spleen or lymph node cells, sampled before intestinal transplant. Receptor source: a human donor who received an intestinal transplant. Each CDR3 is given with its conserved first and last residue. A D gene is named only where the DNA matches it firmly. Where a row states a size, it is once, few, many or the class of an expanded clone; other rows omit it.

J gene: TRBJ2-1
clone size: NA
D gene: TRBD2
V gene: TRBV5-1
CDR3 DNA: TGCGCCACCAGGACTAGCGGGAACAATGAGCAGTTCTTC
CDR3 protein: CATRTSGNNEQFF

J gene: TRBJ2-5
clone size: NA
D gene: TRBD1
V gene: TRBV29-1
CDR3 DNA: TGCAGCGTTTGGACAGGGGGGGAGACCCAGTACTTC
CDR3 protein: CSVWTGGETQYF

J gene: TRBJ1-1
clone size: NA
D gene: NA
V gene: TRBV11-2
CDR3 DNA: TGTGCCAGCAGCAGACAGGTTGTAGGAGCTTTCTTT
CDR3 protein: CASSRQVVGAFF

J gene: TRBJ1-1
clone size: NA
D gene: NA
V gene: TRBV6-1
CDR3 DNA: TGTGCCAGCAGTGAATTAGGGTGGTATATGAACACTGAAGCTTTCTTT
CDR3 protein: CASSELGWYMNTEAFF

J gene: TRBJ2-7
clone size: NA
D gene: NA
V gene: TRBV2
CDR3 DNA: TGTGCCAGCAGTGCCAGCCCGCAGGGCAGATCTCACGAGCAGTACTTC
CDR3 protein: CASSASPQGRSHEQYF

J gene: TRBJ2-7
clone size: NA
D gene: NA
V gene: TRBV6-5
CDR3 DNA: TGTGCCAGCAGTCGATACAAGGACTCCTCCTACGAGCAGTACTTC
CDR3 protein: CASSRYKDSSYEQYF

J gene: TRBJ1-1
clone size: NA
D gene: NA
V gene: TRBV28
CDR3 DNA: TGTGCCAGCAGTCCCTCGACAGGCCACACTGAAGCTTTCTTT
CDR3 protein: CASSPSTGHTEAFF

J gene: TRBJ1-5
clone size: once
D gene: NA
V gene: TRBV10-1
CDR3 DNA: TGCGCCAGCAGTGAATCAGGGATCGGTCAGCCCCAGCATTTT
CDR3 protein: CASSESGIGQPQHF

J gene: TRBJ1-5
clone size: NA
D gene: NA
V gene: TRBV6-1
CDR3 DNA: TGTGCCAGCAGTGAGGGGGGCGGGGGTCAGCCCCAGCATTTT
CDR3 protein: CASSEGGGGQPQHF

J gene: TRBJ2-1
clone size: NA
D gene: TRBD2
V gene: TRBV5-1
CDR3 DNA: TGCGCCAGCAGCCCAAGGACTAGCGGTTACAATGAGCAGTTCTTC
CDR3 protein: CASSPRTSGYNEQFF

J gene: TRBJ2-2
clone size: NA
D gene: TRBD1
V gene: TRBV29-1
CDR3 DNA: TGCAGCGTTGGTGGGGCGACAGGGGGCGTGAACACCGGGGAGCTGTTTTTT
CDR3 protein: CSVGGATGGVNTGELFF

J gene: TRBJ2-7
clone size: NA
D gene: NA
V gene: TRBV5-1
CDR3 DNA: TGCGCCAGCAGCTTGCGGCCAGGCGCGGGGGAGCAGTACTTC
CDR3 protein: CASSLRPGAGEQYF

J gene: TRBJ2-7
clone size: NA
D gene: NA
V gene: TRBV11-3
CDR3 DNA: TGTGCCAGCAGTCCTGGATGGCCGGGGTGGGAGCAGTACTTC
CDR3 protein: CASSPGWPGWEQYF

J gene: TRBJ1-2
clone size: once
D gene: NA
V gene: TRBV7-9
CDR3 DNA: NA
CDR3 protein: CASSTRGVGAGTF

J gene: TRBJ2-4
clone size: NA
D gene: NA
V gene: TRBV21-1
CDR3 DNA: TGTGCCAGCAGCCGCAGAGACGGACTAGCGGGAGGGCCCACCAAAAACATTCAGTACTTC
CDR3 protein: CASSRRDGLAGGPTKNIQYF

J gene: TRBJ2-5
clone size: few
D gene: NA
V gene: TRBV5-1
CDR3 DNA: TGCGCCAGCAGCCTGGGGATCGGAGGTACAACAGGGATCGGAGAGACCCAGTACTTC
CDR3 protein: CASSLGIGGTTGIGETQYF

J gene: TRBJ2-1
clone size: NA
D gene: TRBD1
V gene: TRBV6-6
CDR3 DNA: TGTGCCAGCAGGGACAGGGCCTACAATGAGCAGTTCTTC
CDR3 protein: CASRDRAYNEQFF

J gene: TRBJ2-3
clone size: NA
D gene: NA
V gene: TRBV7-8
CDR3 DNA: TGTGCCAGCAGCTTAGCCCACGGGCTACACACAGATACGCAGTATTTT
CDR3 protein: CASSLAHGLHTDTQYF

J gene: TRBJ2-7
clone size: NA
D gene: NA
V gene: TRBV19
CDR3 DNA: TGTGCCAGTAGTATAGGCGGCCTGACTACCTACGAGCAGTACTTC
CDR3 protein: CASSIGGLTTYEQYF

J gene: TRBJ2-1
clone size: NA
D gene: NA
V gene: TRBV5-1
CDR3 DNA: TGCGCCAGCAGCTTGGATACAGGGACCAATGAGCAGTTCTTC
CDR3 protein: CASSLDTGTNEQFF